This T cell receptor (beta chain) originates from a study of T cells after yellow fever vaccination. Overall study findings and caveats: Most clones from primary vaccination were detected again post-booster (just over 95% CD4, around 88% CD8).

This clonotype occurred many times. Its antigen is not identified. This CDR3 contains 14 residues. V lost 9 bases to trimming and J lost 0 bases, with 13 bases between them. CDR1 and CDR2 (germline): SGDLS, YYNGEE. A single record per CDR3 protein comes from TCRdb applying MiXCR to the 5' RACE reads. The sample records 28,000 or so distinct CDR3 sequences, around 4.3% being singletons. The genes are TRBV9 and TRBJ2-4; no firm D call. This clonotype was obtained from a man aged 25 to 45 who received the YFV17D yellow fever vaccine. The sequencing here drew on CD8+ T cells sorted from PBMCs, taken 5 days after the yellow fever booster vaccination. In nucleotides, the CDR3 is TGTGCCATCCAATTCGAACTAGCCAAAAACATTCAGTACTTC. This gives the protein CAIQFELAKNIQYF.